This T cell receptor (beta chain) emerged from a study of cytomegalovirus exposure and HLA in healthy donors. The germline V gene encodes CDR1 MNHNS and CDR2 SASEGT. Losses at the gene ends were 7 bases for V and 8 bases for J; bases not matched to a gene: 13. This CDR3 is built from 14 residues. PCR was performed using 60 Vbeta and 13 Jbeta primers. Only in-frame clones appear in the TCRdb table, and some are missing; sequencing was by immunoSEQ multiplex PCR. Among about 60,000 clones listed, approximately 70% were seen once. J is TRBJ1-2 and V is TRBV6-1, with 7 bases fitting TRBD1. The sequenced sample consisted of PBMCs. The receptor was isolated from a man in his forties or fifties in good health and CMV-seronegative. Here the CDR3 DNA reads TGTGCCAGCATTTTACAGGGGTTTTTAGGAGGCTACACCTTC. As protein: CASILQGFLGGYTF.